The clone carrying this TCR beta chain has a single count. Its specificity is unknown. Each CDR3 protein gets one entry after TCRdb re-called the 5' RACE reads with MiXCR. The sample gives a few hundred thousand distinct CDR3 sequences, around 21% of which show up once; roughly an eighth is in the top ten. The record originates from a study of T-cell memory formation after mild COVID-19. About the study: Clusters were largely donor specific. Study-wide points: Researchers found some responding clones in pre-infection memory, a sign that cross-reactive memory joined.

The V end lost 7 bases, the J end lost 2 bases, and 29 bases lay between the germline ends. Germline CDR1 is SEHNR and CDR2 is FQNEAQ (reference sequence). CDR3 length equals 19 residues. The sequence was obtained from an adult woman who had mild COVID-19 (a few samples of this study predate the infection). Cell type and time point are not known. The chain has TRBV7-9 and TRBJ1-2, with D unclear. The source material was PBMCs or a T cell subset sorted from them (not recorded which). CDR3 protein: CASTKEFDGGWTLNYGYTF. CDR3 DNA: TGTGCCAGCACTAAGGAATTCGACGGAGGATGGACCCTAAACTATGGCTACACCTTC. The variable domain in full, with the rest retrieved from reference TRBV7-9 and TRBJ1-2, is DTGVSQNPRHKITKRGQNVTFRCDPISEHNRLYWYRQTLGQGPEFLTYFQNEAQLEKSRLLSDRFSAERPKGSFSTLEIQRTEQGDSAMYLCASTKEFDGGWTLNYGYTFGSGTRLTVV.